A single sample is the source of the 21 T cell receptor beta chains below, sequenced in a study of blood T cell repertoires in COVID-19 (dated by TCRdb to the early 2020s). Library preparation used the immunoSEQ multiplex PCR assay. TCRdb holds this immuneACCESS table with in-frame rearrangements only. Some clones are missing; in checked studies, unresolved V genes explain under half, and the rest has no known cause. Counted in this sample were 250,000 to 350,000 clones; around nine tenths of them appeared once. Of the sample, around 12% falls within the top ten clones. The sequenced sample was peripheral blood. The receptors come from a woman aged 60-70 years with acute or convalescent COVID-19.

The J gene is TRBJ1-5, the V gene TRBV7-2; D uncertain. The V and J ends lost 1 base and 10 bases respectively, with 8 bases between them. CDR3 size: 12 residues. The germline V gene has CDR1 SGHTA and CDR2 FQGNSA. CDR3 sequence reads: CASSLGPAPQHF. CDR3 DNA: TGTGCCAGCAGCTTAGGGCCCGCACCCCAGCATTTT.

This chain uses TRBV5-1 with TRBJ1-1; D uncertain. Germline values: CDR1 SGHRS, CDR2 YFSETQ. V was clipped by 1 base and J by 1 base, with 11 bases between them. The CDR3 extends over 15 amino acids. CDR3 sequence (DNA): TGCGCCAGCAGCTTGACAGTTGGTACGAACACTGAAGCTTTCTTT. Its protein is CASSLTVGTNTEAFF.

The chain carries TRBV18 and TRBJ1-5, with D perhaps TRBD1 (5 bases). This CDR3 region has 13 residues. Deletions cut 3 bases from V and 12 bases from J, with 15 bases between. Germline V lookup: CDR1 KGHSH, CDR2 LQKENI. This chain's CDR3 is CASSPDPGWNQHF. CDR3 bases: TGTGCCAGCTCACCGGACCCAGGGTGGAACCAGCATTTT. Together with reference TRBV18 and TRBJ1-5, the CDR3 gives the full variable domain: NAGVMQNPRHLVRRRGQEARLRCSPMKGHSHVYWYRQLPEEGLKFMVYLQKENIIDESGMPKERFSAEFPKEGPSILRIQQVVRGDSAAYFCASSPDPGWNQHFGDGTRLSIL.

CDR3: CASSQPWDRGDEQYF. CDR3 bases: TGTGCCAGCAGTCAGCCATGGGACAGGGGCGACGAGCAGTACTTC. This chain links TRBV7-6 with TRBJ2-7; 10 bases line up with TRBD1. Germline trimming cut 6 bases from V and 5 bases from J; bases unmatched to any gene: 10. Germline CDR1 SGHVS, CDR2 FNYEAQ. The CDR3 extends over 15 amino acids.

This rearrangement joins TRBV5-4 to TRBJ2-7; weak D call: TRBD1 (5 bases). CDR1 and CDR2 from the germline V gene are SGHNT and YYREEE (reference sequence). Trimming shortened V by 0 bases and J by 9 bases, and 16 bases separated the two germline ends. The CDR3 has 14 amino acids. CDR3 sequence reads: CASSLGQGESGQYF. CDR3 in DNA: TGTGCCAGCAGCTTGGGGCAGGGTGAGTCAGGGCAGTACTTC.

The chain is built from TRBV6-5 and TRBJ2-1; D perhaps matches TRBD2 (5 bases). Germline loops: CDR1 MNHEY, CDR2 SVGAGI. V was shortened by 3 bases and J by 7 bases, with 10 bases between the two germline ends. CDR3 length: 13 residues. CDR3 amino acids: CASSYTSYNEQFF. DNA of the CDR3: TGTGCCAGCAGTTATACTAGTTATAATGAGCAGTTCTTC.

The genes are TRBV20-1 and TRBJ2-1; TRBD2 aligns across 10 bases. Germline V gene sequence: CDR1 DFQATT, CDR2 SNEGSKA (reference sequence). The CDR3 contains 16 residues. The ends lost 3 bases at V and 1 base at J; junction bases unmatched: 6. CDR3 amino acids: CSASLLAGASYNEQFF. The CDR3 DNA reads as TGCAGTGCTAGTCTCCTAGCGGGGGCTTCCTACAATGAGCAGTTCTTC.

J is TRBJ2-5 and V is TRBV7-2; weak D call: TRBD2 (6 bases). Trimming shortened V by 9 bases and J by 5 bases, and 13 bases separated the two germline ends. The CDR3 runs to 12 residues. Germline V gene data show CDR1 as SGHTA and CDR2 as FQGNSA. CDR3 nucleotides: TGTGCCAGTGGAGGGCCTTGGGAGACCCAGTACTTC. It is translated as CASGGPWETQYF.

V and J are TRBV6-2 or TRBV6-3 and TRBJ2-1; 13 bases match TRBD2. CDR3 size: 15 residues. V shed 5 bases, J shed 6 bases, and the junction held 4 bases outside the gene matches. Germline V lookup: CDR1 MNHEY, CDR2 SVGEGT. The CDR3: CASSPTSGGGNEQFF. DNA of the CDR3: TGTGCCAGCAGTCCAACTAGCGGGGGGGGCAATGAGCAGTTCTTC.

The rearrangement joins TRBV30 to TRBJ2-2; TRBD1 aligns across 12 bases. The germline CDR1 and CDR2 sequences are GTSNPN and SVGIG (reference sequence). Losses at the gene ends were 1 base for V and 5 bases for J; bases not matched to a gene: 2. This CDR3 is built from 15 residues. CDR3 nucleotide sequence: TGTGCCTGGAGTGGGGACAGGGGGCGAACCGGGGAGCTGTTTTTT. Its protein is CAWSGDRGRTGELFF.

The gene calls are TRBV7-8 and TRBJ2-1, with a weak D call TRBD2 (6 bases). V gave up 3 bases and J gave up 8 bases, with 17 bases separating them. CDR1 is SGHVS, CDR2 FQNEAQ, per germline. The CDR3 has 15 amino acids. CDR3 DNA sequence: TGTGCCAGCAGCTTGCTCCTCCTAGCGTTAGATGAGCAGTTCTTC. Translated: CASSLLLLALDEQFF.

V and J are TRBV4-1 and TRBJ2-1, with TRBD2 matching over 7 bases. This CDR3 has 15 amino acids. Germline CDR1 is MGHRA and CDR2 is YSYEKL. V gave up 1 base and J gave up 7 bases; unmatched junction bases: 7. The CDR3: CASSQAGGSWNEQFF. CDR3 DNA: TGCGCCAGCAGCCAAGCCGGGGGGAGTTGGAATGAGCAGTTCTTC.

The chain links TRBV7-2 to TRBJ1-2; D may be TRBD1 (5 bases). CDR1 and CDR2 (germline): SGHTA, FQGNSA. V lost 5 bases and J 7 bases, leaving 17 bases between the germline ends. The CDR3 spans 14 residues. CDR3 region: CASSTPPAGGGYTF. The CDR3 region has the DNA TGTGCCAGCAGCACGCCCCCTGCCGGGGGTGGCTACACCTTC.

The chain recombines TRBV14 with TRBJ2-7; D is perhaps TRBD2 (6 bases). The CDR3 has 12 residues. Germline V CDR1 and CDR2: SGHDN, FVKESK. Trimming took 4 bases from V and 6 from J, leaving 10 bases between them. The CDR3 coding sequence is TGTGCCAGCAGCCCGGTGGGGGGCGAGCAGTACTTC. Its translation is CASSPVGGEQYF.

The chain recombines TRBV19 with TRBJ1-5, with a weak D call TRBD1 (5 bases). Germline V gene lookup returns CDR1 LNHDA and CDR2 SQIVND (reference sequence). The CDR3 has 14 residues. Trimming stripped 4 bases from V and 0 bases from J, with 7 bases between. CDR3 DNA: TGTGCCAGTAGTACACAGGTTAGCAATCAGCCCCAGCATTTT. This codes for CASSTQVSNQPQHF.

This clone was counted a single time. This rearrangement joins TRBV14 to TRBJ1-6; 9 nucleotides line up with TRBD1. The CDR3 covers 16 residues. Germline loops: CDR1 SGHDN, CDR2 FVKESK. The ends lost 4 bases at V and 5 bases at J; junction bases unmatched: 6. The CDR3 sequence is CASSRKTGGHNSPLHF. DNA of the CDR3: TGTGCCAGCAGCCGTAAGACAGGGGGGCATAATTCACCCCTCCACTTT.

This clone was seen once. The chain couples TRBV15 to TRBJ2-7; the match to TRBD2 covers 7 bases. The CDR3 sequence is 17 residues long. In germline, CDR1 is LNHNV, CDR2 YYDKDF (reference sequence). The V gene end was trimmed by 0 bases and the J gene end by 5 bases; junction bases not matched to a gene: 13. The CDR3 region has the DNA TGTGCCACCAGCAGAGATTCCCTTGCGGGAGAGGTAAACGAGCAGTACTTC. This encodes CATSRDSLAGEVNEQYF.

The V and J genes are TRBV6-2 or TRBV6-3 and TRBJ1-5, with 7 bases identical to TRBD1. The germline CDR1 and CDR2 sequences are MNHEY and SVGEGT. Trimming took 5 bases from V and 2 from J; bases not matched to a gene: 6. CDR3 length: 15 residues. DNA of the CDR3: TGTGCCAGCAGTCGGGACGGGACAGGCAATCAGCCCCAGCATTTT. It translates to CASSRDGTGNQPQHF.

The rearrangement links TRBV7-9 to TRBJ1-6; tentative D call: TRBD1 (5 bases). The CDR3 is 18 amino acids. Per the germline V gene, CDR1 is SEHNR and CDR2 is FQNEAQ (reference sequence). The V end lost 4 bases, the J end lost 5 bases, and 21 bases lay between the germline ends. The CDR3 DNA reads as TGTGCCAGCAGCTCGCTTAGCGGATTGACAGCTAATAATTCACCCCTCCACTTT. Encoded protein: CASSSLSGLTANNSPLHF.

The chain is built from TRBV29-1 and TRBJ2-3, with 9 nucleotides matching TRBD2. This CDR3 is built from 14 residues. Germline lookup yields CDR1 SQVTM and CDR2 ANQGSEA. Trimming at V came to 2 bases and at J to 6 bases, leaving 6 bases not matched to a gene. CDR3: CSVELAGQHDTQYF. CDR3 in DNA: TGCAGCGTTGAACTAGCGGGACAACATGATACGCAGTATTTT.

This chain's CDR3 is CASSYRGQGSYNEQFF. For the CDR3, the DNA is TGTGCCAGCAGTTATCGGGGACAGGGGTCCTACAATGAGCAGTTCTTC. V is TRBV6-2 or TRBV6-3 and J is TRBJ2-1, with TRBD1 matching over 10 bases. Germline trimming cut 3 bases from V and 1 base from J; bases unmatched to any gene: 3. The CDR3 spans 16 residues. Germline-derived CDR1 and CDR2 are MNHEY and SVGEGT.